This TCR beta chain came from a study of shared clonotypes between healthy human individuals. Trimming cost V 6 bases and J 1 base, with 13 bases left between them. The CDR3 extends over 15 amino acids. Germline-derived CDR1 and CDR2 are KGHSH and LQKENI. Profiled with immunoSEQ multiplex PCR; TCRdb holds only in-frame clones, not every one. The data show approximately 2.5 million clones, with 85% to 95% seen just once and 0.14% held by the top ten. The V gene is TRBV18, the J gene TRBJ2-1; the D gene is possibly TRBD1 (6 bases). Material: naive CD4+ T cells sorted from blood. Subset defined: CD45RA+ positively selected. The sequence was collected from a man between 18 and 35 years old in good health. The CDR3 DNA sequence: TGTGCCAGCTCTCCGACCGGGACATCCTACAATGAGCAGTTCTTC. Its translation is CASSPTGTSYNEQFF.